These 22 T cell receptor beta chains were all obtained from the same sample, sequenced in a study of Graves' ophthalmopathy and Graves' hyperthyroidism. From RNA, the CDR3 regions of TCR beta chains were amplified and sequenced. HTBI primers served in a first-round RT-PCR, which a second-round multiplex PCR followed. TCRdb reanalysed the multiplex PCR reads using MiXCR and keeps one entry per CDR3 protein. Of roughly 51,000 distinct CDR3 sequences in the sample, around 50% were seen once. Sequenced input: peripheral blood. These receptors were collected from an adult man with Graves' ophthalmopathy.

At least ten counts were recorded for this clonotype. This rearrangement joins TRBV4-1 to TRBJ2-7, with 8 bases lining up with TRBD1. The ends lost 3 bases at V and 2 bases at J; junction bases unmatched: 6. Germline assignment: CDR1 MGHRA and CDR2 YSYEKL. The CDR3 consists of 15 residues. The CDR3, as DNA: TGCGCCAGCAGCCAGACCACAGGGGGACCCTACGAGCAGTACTTC. This translates into CASSQTTGGPYEQYF.

This clonotype was detected many times. This sequence joins TRBV9 and TRBJ2-7, with 10 bases matching TRBD1. Germline V gives CDR1 SGDLS, CDR2 YYNGEE. This CDR3 has 15 amino acids. The V segment lost 3 bases and the J segment 5 bases; nucleotides outside the gene matches: 8. Here the CDR3 reads CASSASGTGVHEQYF. CDR3 DNA: TGTGCCAGCAGCGCCTCCGGGACAGGGGTCCACGAGCAGTACTTC.

The table lists this clonotype with a few counts. The chain joins TRBV29-1 to TRBJ2-1; maybe TRBD2 (5 bases). Germline CDR1 is SQVTM and CDR2 is ANQGSEA. The ends were cut back, 3 bases at V and 1 base at J, with 13 bases in the middle. The CDR3 extends over 15 amino acids. Written as DNA, the CDR3 is TGCAGCGTTGACGCACTAGATGGGTCCTACAATGAGCAGTTCTTC. This gives the protein CSVDALDGSYNEQFF.

The V and J genes are TRBV2 and TRBJ2-5; either TRBD1 or TRBD2 may fit D (7 bases each). Germline V CDR1 and CDR2: SNHLY, FYNNEI. The CDR3 consists of 14 residues. The V end lost 8 bases, the J end lost 4 bases, and 17 bases lay between the germline ends. CDR3 sequence reads: CASWEGRGAETQYF. CDR3 in DNA: TGTGCCAGCTGGGAGGGCAGGGGGGCAGAGACCCAGTACTTC.

The V gene is TRBV7-2, the J gene TRBJ1-1; D might be TRBD1 (6 bases). The V gene lost 5 bases and the J gene lost 6 bases, with 16 bases spanning the gap. The CDR3 contains 14 residues. Germline-derived CDR1 and CDR2 are SGHTA and FQGNSA. CDR3 sequence reads: CASSEGVAGAEAFF. The CDR3 DNA sequence: TGTGCCAGCAGCGAGGGGGTAGCGGGAGCTGAAGCTTTCTTT.

This clonotype was seen at least ten times. This rearrangement joins TRBV7-2 to TRBJ1-2; 12 bases are a match to TRBD1. This CDR3 is 16 amino acids long. CDR1 SGHTA and CDR2 FQGNSA come from the germline V gene. V gave up 10 bases and J gave up 7 bases; unmatched junction bases: 16. DNA for the CDR3: TGTGCCACCGCTCCCTGGGACAGGGGGCGACTTCTTGGCTACACCTTC. Its translation is CATAPWDRGRLLGYTF.

This clonotype came up many times. V is TRBV12-3 or TRBV12-4 and J is TRBJ2-1; D perhaps matches TRBD2 (5 bases). This CDR3 comprises 16 residues. V lost 5 bases, J lost 6 bases, and 20 bases lay in between. This CDR3 reads CASSRPGTGSGNEQFF. The CDR3 bases are TGTGCCAGCAGTCGACCGGGAACCGGGTCAGGCAATGAGCAGTTCTTC.

This chain connects TRBV20-1 to TRBJ1-4; 7 bases are a match to TRBD1. Germline V lookup: CDR1 DFQATT, CDR2 SNEGSKA (reference sequence). The CDR3 is made up of 16 amino acids. Unmatched junction bases numbered 12, after V lost 5 bases and J lost 3 bases. Written as DNA, the CDR3 is TGCAGTGCTTCGGGACCGCCCAGGGGGGCTAATGAAAAACTGTTTTTT. Protein: CSASGPPRGANEKLFF.

In its sample, this clonotype was seen many times. The rearrangement uses TRBV10-3 and TRBJ2-3; 9 nucleotides align to TRBD2. Per the germline V gene, CDR1 is ENHRY and CDR2 is SYGVKD. The CDR3 consists of 14 residues. V trimming: 3 bases; J trimming: 7 bases; junction bases outside the gene matches: 5. CDR3 sequence (DNA): TGTGCCATCAGTGAATCTAGCGGGGACTATACGCAGTATTTT. It is translated as CAISESSGDYTQYF.

This clonotype has at least ten counts. V gene TRBV5-1 combines with J gene TRBJ1-4; no clear D. CDR1 and CDR2 (germline): SGHRS, YFSETQ. V was cut by 2 bases and J by 5 bases, with 10 bases left in between. The CDR3 is made up of 14 amino acids. The CDR3 here is CASSFGISNEKLFF. CDR3 nucleotide sequence: TGCGCCAGCAGCTTCGGGATTTCAAATGAAAAACTGTTTTTT.

The chain employs TRBV20-1 and TRBJ2-5, with D perhaps given as TRBD1 or TRBD2 (6 bases each). The germline V and J ends were trimmed by 6 bases and 5 bases, with 16 bases remaining between them. CDR3 length equals 13 residues. Germline lookup yields CDR1 DFQATT and CDR2 SNEGSKA (reference sequence). Written as DNA, the CDR3 is TGCAGTGCCGGAGTGGGGGGCTCGGAGACCCAGTACTTC. Translated: CSAGVGGSETQYF.

The chain combines TRBV27 with TRBJ2-4; a weak D match, TRBD1 (6 bases). The CDR3 has 13 amino acids. Per the germline V gene, CDR1 is MNHEY and CDR2 is SMNVEV (reference sequence). V lost 5 bases to trimming and J lost 6 bases, with 11 bases between them. In DNA form, the CDR3 reads TGTGCCAGCAGTGTCACCAGGGGAAACATTCAGTACTTC. This translates into CASSVTRGNIQYF.

This chain connects TRBV29-1 to TRBJ2-7; D call uncertain. Trimming took off 5 bases at V and 7 bases at J, with 12 bases between the two ends. The CDR3 sequence is 11 residues long. The germline V gene has CDR1 SQVTM and CDR2 ANQGSEA. CDR3 DNA: TGCAGCGTTCTTCTCAGAACAGAGCAGTACTTC. The encoded protein is CSVLLRTEQYF.

The rearrangement links TRBV6-1 to TRBJ1-1; TRBD1 agrees at 8 bases. With 4 bases clipped from V and 2 bases from J, the junction kept 3 bases outside the gene matches. The germline V gene has CDR1 MNHNS and CDR2 SASEGT. The CDR3 loop spans 14 amino acids. CDR3 loop: CASSGTGLNTEAFF. In DNA, the CDR3 is TGTGCCAGCAGTGGGACAGGGCTTAACACTGAAGCTTTCTTT.

This clonotype was observed many times. The gene calls are TRBV27 and TRBJ2-5; D gene ambiguous. The CDR3 has 13 amino acids. Trimming stripped 2 bases from V and 5 bases from J, with 9 bases between. CDR1 and CDR2 (germline): MNHEY, SMNVEV (reference sequence). The CDR3 nucleotides are TGTGCCAGCAGTTTACTAGTAGGTGAGACCCAGTACTTC. It codes for CASSLLVGETQYF.

The chain has TRBV7-9 and TRBJ2-7; D is undetermined. V lost 3 bases and J lost 5, with 17 bases in between. Germline V CDR1 and CDR2: SEHNR, FQNEAQ (reference sequence). The CDR3 is made up of 15 amino acids. Written as DNA, the CDR3 is TGTGCCAGCAGCTTTACCTCCAAAGACCCCCACGAGCAGTACTTC. Translated: CASSFTSKDPHEQYF.

The sample holds many counts of this clonotype. V and J are TRBV29-1 and TRBJ2-5; TRBD1 might be the D (7 bases). Germline V lookup: CDR1 SQVTM, CDR2 ANQGSEA. The CDR3 totals 13 residues. V was cut by 7 bases and J by 1 base, with 13 bases left in between. This chain's CDR3 is CSARRGVQETQYF. DNA of the CDR3: TGCAGCGCCCGCAGGGGGGTCCAAGAGACCCAGTACTTC.

By share of the sample, this clonotype is medium-sized (0.01 to 0.1%). This chain uses TRBV7-3 with TRBJ2-1, with D possibly matching TRBD2 (6 bases). V shed 2 bases and J shed 7 bases, with 9 bases lying between them. In germline, CDR1 is SGHTA, CDR2 FQGTGA. The CDR3 length is 13 residues. In nucleotides, the CDR3 is TGTGCCAGCAGCTTAGGGGGGTGGAATGAGCAGTTCTTC. Protein product: CASSLGGWNEQFF.

This clonotype was seen repeatedly, ten times or more. The chain carries TRBV3-1 and TRBJ2-5; weak D call: TRBD1 (5 bases). The germline V and J ends were trimmed by 4 bases and 4 bases, with 13 bases remaining between them. The CDR3 extends over 14 amino acids. The V gene's germline CDR1 is LGHDT and CDR2 YNNKEL (reference sequence). This CDR3 is CASSRGVGVETQYF. DNA of the CDR3: TGTGCCAGCAGCCGGGGCGTAGGGGTAGAGACCCAGTACTTC.

On this clonotype: The junction does not match germline at one end; this may be a read error. V usage is TRBV25-1 and J usage is TRBJ2-4, with 7 bases lining up with TRBD1. The CDR3 consists of 15 residues. Germline CDR1 is MGHDK and CDR2 is SYGVNS. Written as DNA, the CDR3 is TGTACCAGCAGTGAACCTGAACAGGGGCTGGGCATTCAGTACTTC. Amino acid sequence: CTSSEPEQGLGIQYF.

This clonotype was detected only a few times. This chain links TRBV7-2 with TRBJ2-1, with 7 bases matching TRBD1. J lost 8 bases, V lost 0 bases, and 1 base had no gene match. Germline V CDR1 and CDR2: SGHTA, FQGNSA. This CDR3 is 13 amino acids long. In nucleotides, the CDR3 is TGTGCCAGCAGCTTAGCCGGACAGGATGAGCAGTTCTTC. Translating it yields CASSLAGQDEQFF.

With regard to this clonotype: Without the conserved terminal phenylalanine or tryptophan, this CDR3 likely stems from a read error. It is unclear where the CDR3 begins or ends on the DNA, so no DNA is shown, and the CDR3 is as TCRdb lists it. V gene TRBV18 combines with J gene TRBJ1-6. The CDR3 region is 8 residues in length, termini included. CDR1 KGHSH and CDR2 LQKENI come from the germline V gene. The CDR3 sequence: CASSPLPV.